What follows are 18 T cell receptor beta chains derived from one specimen sequenced in a study of blood T cell repertoires in COVID-19. Libraries were prepared by immunoSEQ multiplex PCR; TCRdb keeps only in-frame clonotypes and omits some of them. The data show nearly 250,000 clones, with approximately 84% seen just once and under 2% held by the top ten. Sequencing was performed on peripheral blood. Receptors were obtained from an elderly woman with acute or convalescent COVID-19.

The CDR3 bases are TGTGCCAGCAGCCAGGGGGACAGGGGGCCTGGAAACACCATATATTTT. Residues: CASSQGDRGPGNTIYF. V is TRBV7-9 and J is TRBJ1-3, with 12 bases that match TRBD1. J lost 2 bases, V lost 5 bases, and 4 bases had no gene match. From germline, CDR1 is SEHNR and CDR2 FQNEAQ (reference sequence). The CDR3 runs to 16 residues.

The chain carries TRBV9 and TRBJ1-6, with D perhaps TRBD1 (5 bases). This CDR3 is 14 amino acids long. Germline CDR1 and CDR2: SGDLS and YYNGEE. Trimming left V 0 bases short and J 10 bases short, with 11 bases between. CDR3 sequence reads: CASSVEGRASPLHF. The DNA for the CDR3 is TGTGCCAGCAGCGTAGAGGGCAGGGCCTCACCCCTCCACTTT. The full variable domain, with the rest looked up from reference TRBV9 and TRBJ1-6, is DSGVTQTPKHLITATGQRVTLRCSPRSGDLSVYWYQQSLDQGLQFLIQYYNGEERAKGNILERFSAQQFPDLHSELNLSSLELGDSALYFCASSVEGRASPLHFGNGTRLTVT.

This chain uses TRBV11-2 with TRBJ2-1, with a weak D call TRBD2 (6 bases). This CDR3 is 16 amino acids long. Germline CDR1 reads SGHAT; CDR2 reads FQNNGV. V lost 5 bases to trimming and J lost 0 bases, with 14 bases between them. This CDR3 is CASSPGFGGSYNEQFF. The CDR3 DNA reads TGTGCCAGCAGCCCAGGGTTCGGGGGCTCCTACAATGAGCAGTTCTTC.

The V call is TRBV18, the J call TRBJ2-5; 8 bases align to TRBD1. In germline, CDR1 is KGHSH, CDR2 LQKENI. Losses at the gene ends were 6 bases for V and 5 bases for J; bases not matched to a gene: 11. CDR3 size: 15 residues. For the CDR3, the DNA is TGTGCCAGCTCTCCAGGACAGGGACAGGTGGAGACCCAGTACTTC. Its protein is CASSPGQGQVETQYF.

This clone was recorded at least ten times. V is TRBV3-1 (or the pseudogene TRBV3-2) and J is TRBJ2-2; tentatively, D is TRBD1 (7 bases). V lost 1 base to trimming and J lost 5 bases, with 14 bases between them. In germline, CDR1 is LGHDT, CDR2 YNNKEL (reference sequence). The CDR3 runs to 16 residues. The CDR3 DNA reads TGTGCCAGCAGCCAAGTTCCAGGGGGAGGAACCGGGGAGCTGTTTTTT. This gives the protein CASSQVPGGGTGELFF.

This clone appeared once. The rearrangement joins TRBV14 to TRBJ2-7; 9 positions match TRBD1. Germline values: CDR1 SGHDN, CDR2 FVKESK. CDR3 length: 13 amino acids. J was trimmed by 6 bases and V by 4 bases; bases with no gene match: 4. CDR3 in DNA: TGTGCCAGCAGCCGAAACAGGGGGCTCGAGCAGTACTTC. It encodes CASSRNRGLEQYF.

This chain connects TRBV14 to TRBJ2-5, with D tentatively TRBD2 (5 bases). Trimming removed 4 bases from V and 4 bases from J, with 22 bases in between. The CDR3 runs 17 residues. Germline-derived CDR1 and CDR2 are SGHDN and FVKESK. CDR3 residues: CASSLKFGGSSGETQYF. The CDR3 DNA reads as TGTGCCAGCAGCCTTAAATTTGGAGGCAGCTCGGGAGAGACCCAGTACTTC.

The genes are TRBV9 and TRBJ2-3, with 9 bases identical to TRBD2. Looked up from germline, CDR1 is SGDLS and CDR2 is YYNGEE. The CDR3 extends over 16 amino acids. J was trimmed by 6 bases and V by 0 bases; bases with no gene match: 8. In nucleotides, the CDR3 is TGTGCCAGCAGCGTAGGGGGGCTAGCGGGGATGGATACGCAGTATTTT. It yields the protein CASSVGGLAGMDTQYF.

The rearrangement joins TRBV10-2 to TRBJ2-1; 10 nucleotides line up with TRBD2. Per the germline V gene, CDR1 is WSHSY and CDR2 is SAAADI. The CDR3 has 15 amino acids. Unmatched junction bases numbered 5, after V lost 6 bases and J lost 3 bases. The CDR3, as DNA: TGCGCCAGCAGAGCTAGCGGGAGAGTCTACAATGAGCAGTTCTTC. The encoded protein is CASRASGRVYNEQFF.

The J gene is TRBJ1-1, the V gene TRBV19, with a possible D match to TRBD1 (5 bases). The CDR3 runs 14 residues. V lost 11 bases to trimming and J lost 0 bases, with 16 bases between them. In germline, CDR1 is LNHDA, CDR2 SQIVND (reference sequence). CDR3 sequence: CAVTVNIMNTEAFF. In DNA form, the CDR3 reads TGTGCCGTGACAGTCAACATTATGAACACTGAAGCTTTCTTT. Combining the CDR3 with reference TRBV19 and TRBJ1-1 gives the whole variable domain DGGITQSPKYLFRKEGQNVTLSCEQNLNHDAMYWYRQDPGQGLRLIYYSQIVNDFQKGDIAEGYSVSREKKESFPLTVTSAQKNPTAFYLCAVTVNIMNTEAFFGQGTRLTVV.

The J gene is TRBJ2-1, the V gene TRBV4-1; no reliable D call. This CDR3 is built from 14 residues. Per the germline V gene, CDR1 is MGHRA and CDR2 is YSYEKL. Trimming removed 4 bases from V and 8 bases from J, with 15 bases in between. This chain's CDR3 is CASSLRSGFHEQFF. The CDR3 DNA reads TGCGCCAGCAGCCTCCGTTCGGGTTTCCATGAGCAGTTCTTC.

The chain links TRBV4-2 to TRBJ2-7; 10 bases match TRBD2. This CDR3 is built from 18 residues. After removal of 0 bases from V and 3 bases from J, the junction contained 11 bases not matched to a gene. Germline V gene data show CDR1 as LGHNA and CDR2 as YNFKEQ. CDR3 nucleotide sequence: TGTGCCAGCAGCCAAGAAAGTGTCGTAGCGGGGGGCATCTACGAGCAGTACTTC. Translation gives CASSQESVVAGGIYEQYF.

The chain couples TRBV30 to TRBJ1-1; a weak D match, TRBD1 (5 bases). The ends were cut back, 2 bases at V and 1 base at J, with 8 bases in the middle. This CDR3 spans 13 amino acids. CDR1 and CDR2 from the germline V gene are GTSNPN and SVGIG (reference sequence). The CDR3 protein is CAWSLTGNTEAFF. The CDR3 bases are TGTGCCTGGAGTCTTACAGGGAACACTGAAGCTTTCTTT. Using reference TRBV30 and TRBJ1-1 for the parts outside the CDR3, the full variable domain is SQTIHQWPATLVQPVGSPLSLECTVEGTSNPNLYWYRQAAGRGLQLLFYSVGIGQISSEVPQNLSASRPQDRQFILSSKKLLLSDSGFYLCAWSLTGNTEAFFGQGTRLTVV.

The count of this clone is one. The chain recombines TRBV7-7 with TRBJ1-1; D remains unclear. Germline loops: CDR1 SSHAT, CDR2 FNYEAQ (reference sequence). V was shortened by 4 bases and J by 0 bases, with 6 bases between the two germline ends. This CDR3 comprises 13 residues. This chain's CDR3 is CASSSTLNTEAFF. The CDR3 DNA reads as TGTGCCAGCAGCTCTACGCTGAACACTGAAGCTTTCTTT.

The V gene is TRBV14, the J gene TRBJ1-1, with D unclear. The CDR3 has 14 amino acids. Germline V gene lookup returns CDR1 SGHDN and CDR2 FVKESK. The V gene lost 2 bases and the J gene lost 0 bases, with 7 bases spanning the gap. The DNA for the CDR3 is TGTGCCAGCAGCCAATACACGATGAACACTGAAGCTTTCTTT. Translating it yields CASSQYTMNTEAFF.

This clone was detected once. CDR3 nucleotide sequence: TGTGCCAGCAGCACTGACAGGGTGGTAGCTTTCTTT. Protein sequence: CASSTDRVVAFF. The chain links TRBV5-6 to TRBJ1-1; 7 bases line up with TRBD1. The CDR3 length is 12 residues. The V gene end was trimmed by 4 bases and the J gene end by 10 bases; junction bases not matched to a gene: 7. Germline CDR1 and CDR2: SGHDT and YYEEEE.

This clone appeared a few times. Other DNA sequences from this sample encode an identical CDR3 as well. The chain links TRBV18 to TRBJ1-2; tentatively, D is TRBD1 (5 bases). Germline V CDR1 and CDR2: KGHSH, LQKENI. This CDR3 has 13 residues. V shed 3 bases and J shed 1 base, with 6 bases lying between them. The CDR3 region has the DNA TGTGCCAGCTCACCCGACAGTAACTATGGCTACACCTTC. This translates into CASSPDSNYGYTF.

J is TRBJ2-1 and V is TRBV7-2; D is unclear. The CDR3 is 14 residues long. Germline V gives CDR1 SGHTA, CDR2 FQGNSA. The germline V and J ends were trimmed by 5 bases and 0 bases, with 8 bases remaining between them. CDR3 region: CASSLLNSYNEQFF. In DNA, the CDR3 is TGTGCCAGCAGCCTACTAAACTCCTACAATGAGCAGTTCTTC.